This entry is about one T cell receptor (beta chain). The data were obtained in a study of cytotoxic CD8 clonotypes in ibrutinib-treated CLL. Measured with immunoSEQ multiplex PCR; TCRdb has only the in-frame clones, and not every one. The repertoire has some 200,000 clones, 70% of them found once; the top ten carry roughly 5.9%. This specimen consisted of PBMCs, obtained after 12 months of ibrutinib treatment. This sequence was found in a human donor with chronic lymphocytic leukemia.

CDR3 in amino acids: CASSPRQGLSGANVLTF. The CDR3 DNA is TGTGCCAGCAGCCCGCGACAGGGTCTCTCTGGGGCCAACGTCCTGACTTTC. The rearrangement links TRBV11-2 to TRBJ2-6; TRBD1 agrees at 7 bases. This CDR3 region has 17 residues. V trimming: 5 bases; J trimming: 0 bases; junction bases outside the gene matches: 7. Germline CDR1 SGHAT, CDR2 FQNNGV.